These 8 T cell receptor beta chains came from one sample sequenced in a study of T-cell memory formation after mild COVID-19. MiXCR was run by TCRdb on the 5' RACE reads, yielding one entry per CDR3 protein. The sample yields hundreds of thousands of distinct CDR3 sequences, roughly 18% seen once. Specimen: PBMCs or a T cell subset sorted from them (not recorded which). These receptors all come from an adult woman who had mild COVID-19 (a few samples of this study predate the infection). Cell type and time point are not known.

This clonotype was detected only once. The chain employs TRBV12-3 or TRBV12-4 and TRBJ1-3; maybe TRBD1 (5 bases). The CDR3 contains 14 residues. V lost 7 bases to trimming and J lost 2 bases, with 12 bases between them. This CDR3 reads CASMTVTTGNTIYF. CDR3 nucleotide sequence: TGTGCCAGCATGACAGTCACTACTGGAAACACCATATATTTT.

The gene calls are TRBV29-1 and TRBJ1-1; tentative D call: TRBD1 (6 bases). The V end was cut by 6 bases, the J end by 4 bases, with 21 bases between. CDR1 is SQVTM and CDR2 is ANQGSEA in the germline V gene. The CDR3 runs to 15 residues. CDR3 bases: TGCAGCGTAGACCGGGGCAGGGAAGGGGGCACTGAAGCTTTCTTT. The encoded protein is CSVDRGREGGTEAFF.

V usage is TRBV6-5 and J usage is TRBJ2-1; 7 nucleotides agree with TRBD2. This CDR3 spans 16 amino acids. CDR1 MNHEY and CDR2 SVGAGI come from the germline V gene. V lost 2 bases to trimming and J lost 2 bases; unmatched junction nucleotides: 6. CDR3 coding DNA: TGTGCCAGCAGTTACGGCGGGAGATGGGCCTACAATGAGCAGTTCTTC. This translates into CASSYGGRWAYNEQFF.

This chain uses TRBV5-1 with TRBJ2-7, with D uncertain. The CDR3 extends over 12 amino acids. CDR1 is SGHRS and CDR2 is YFSETQ in the germline V gene. V dropped 4 bases and J dropped 2 bases, with 7 bases sitting between them. This chain's CDR3 is CASSLFPYEQYF. DNA of the CDR3: TGCGCCAGCAGCCTCTTTCCCTACGAGCAGTACTTC.

The V call is TRBV6-5, the J call TRBJ2-1; D uncertain. Germline CDR1 reads MNHEY; CDR2 reads SVGAGI. Trimming left V 2 bases short and J 10 bases short, with 6 bases between. The CDR3 loop spans 11 amino acids. CDR3 nucleotides: TGTGCCAGCAGTTACGGGCAGGAGCAGTTCTTC. The encoded protein is CASSYGQEQFF.

V usage is TRBV20-1 and J usage is TRBJ2-3; 10 bases agree with TRBD2. CDR1 and CDR2 from the germline V gene are DFQATT and SNEGSKA (reference sequence). V shed 5 bases and J 2 bases; nucleotides not matched to a gene: 7. The CDR3 has 15 residues. CDR3 coding DNA: TGCAGTGCTGTATCCAGCGGGGGGGCCACAGATACGCAGTATTTT. Amino acid sequence: CSAVSSGGATDTQYF.

This clonotype was seen just once. V gene TRBV24-1 combines with J gene TRBJ2-1; 7 bases agree with TRBD1. This CDR3 is built from 15 residues. V lost 3 bases, J lost 3 bases, and 4 bases stayed unmatched. Germline V gene sequence: CDR1 KGHDR, CDR2 SFDVKD. The CDR3 reads CATSDRRQGYNEQFF. CDR3 nucleotide sequence: TGTGCCACCAGTGATCGAAGACAGGGCTACAATGAGCAGTTCTTC.

This chain links TRBV7-9 with TRBJ1-1, with D maybe TRBD1 (5 bases). The CDR3 consists of 15 residues. Deletions cut 1 base from V and 3 bases from J, with 12 bases between. Germline V gene data show CDR1 as SEHNR and CDR2 as FQNEAQ (reference sequence). CDR3 DNA: TGTGCCAGCAGCTTAGGACGCGACAGTTACACTGAAGCTTTCTTT. Protein product: CASSLGRDSYTEAFF.